The entry below describes one T cell receptor (beta chain). This clone has a handful of counts. Its antigen has not been determined. The input lacks base qualities; no much larger clone sits a single base away. The CDR3 spans 17 residues, from the cysteine through the phenylalanine. Left in the record is the CDR3 DNA by itself, 51 bases read in frame from the first base. The germline V gene encodes CDR1 MDHEN and CDR2 SYDVKM. Trimming leaves V shorter by 6 bases and J shorter by 3 bases, with the junction holding 9 bases beyond the gene matches. These data come from a study of blood T cell repertoires in COVID-19 (dated by TCRdb to the early 2020s). Regarding the research as a whole: The collaborator samples originated in the United States, Italy and Spain and spanned the acute and convalescent phases of COVID-19. The prospective study material was composed of cDNA or gDNA derived from T cells, B-cell-depleted T cells, or PBMCs. The sample metadata nearly always contained a de-identified subject ID, COVID-19 status, age in years and sex. Samples came from the ongoing ImmuneRACE study (first 160 participants) plus 1,254 subjects from 6 global collaborators. Where available, HLA class I and class II types were taken from metadata supplied by the sample provider and were not determined by assay-based typing. Subjects who had been exposed to COVID-19, were actively infected with it, or had recovered from it provided the deeply sampled blood TCRbeta repertoires that made up the dataset. The repertoires were made available in a free public database intended to serve as a resource for research on the immune response to SARS-CoV-2. What the study reported, not specific to this receptor: How much clinical and demographic metadata was included differed by source and by participant, and the metadata was provided uncurated.

TCRbeta CDR3 regions were amplified from genomic DNA using the immunoSEQ Assay, a bias-controlled multiplex PCR. The original methods were these. Nucleated cell counts per sample were estimated from amplification of reference gene primers within the assay. To quantify the absolute abundance of each unique TCRbeta CDR3 rearrangement, sequence reads were collapsed and filtered. For each sample, productive Simpson clonality was calculated as the square root of Simpson's diversity index across productive rearrangements. The table comes from immuneACCESS by way of TCRdb, which keeps in-frame sequences with V and J called. Part of the clones is missing from these tables; in studies checked, under half for an unresolved V gene and the rest for unknown reasons. The D gene and trimming were derived from the DNA, and the V and J assignments and clone size from that table. Counted in this sample were roughly 70,000 clones; roughly three quarters of them appeared once. Clones ranked in the top ten supply under 3% of the sample.

One collaborating source in Seattle enrolled patients while the patients were actively infected and followed the patients over time throughout the course of disease. Collaborating institutions collected whole blood in K2EDTA tubes following their own protocols. For TCRbeta analysis, collaborators shipped samples in one of three forms: frozen whole blood, isolated PBMCs, or DNA extracted from either of those sample types. The sequencing input was peripheral blood. The source is a man in his sixties or seventies with COVID-19, enrolled during active disease. Recombination connected TRBV28 to TRBJ1-6, and 9 bases in between align with TRBD1. The CDR3 is CASSPEQGASYNSPLHF. The nucleotides read TGTGCCAGCAGCCCCGAACAGGGGGCGAGCTATAATTCACCCCTCCACTTT.